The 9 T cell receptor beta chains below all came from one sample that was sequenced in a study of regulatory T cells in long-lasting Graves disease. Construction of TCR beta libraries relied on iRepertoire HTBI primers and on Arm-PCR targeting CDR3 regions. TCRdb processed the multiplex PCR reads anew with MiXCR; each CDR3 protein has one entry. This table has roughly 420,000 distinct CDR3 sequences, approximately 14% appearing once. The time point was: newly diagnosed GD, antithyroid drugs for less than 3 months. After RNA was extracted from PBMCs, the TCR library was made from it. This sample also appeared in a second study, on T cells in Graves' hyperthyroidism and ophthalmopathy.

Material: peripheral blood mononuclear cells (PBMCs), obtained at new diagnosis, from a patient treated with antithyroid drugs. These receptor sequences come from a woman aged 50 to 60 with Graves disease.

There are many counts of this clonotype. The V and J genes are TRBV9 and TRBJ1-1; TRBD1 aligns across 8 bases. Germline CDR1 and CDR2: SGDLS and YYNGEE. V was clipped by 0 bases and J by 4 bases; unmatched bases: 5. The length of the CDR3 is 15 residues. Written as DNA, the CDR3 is TGTGCCAGCAGCGTAGCAGGGGGCGTCGTCACTGAAGCTTTCTTT. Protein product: CASSVAGGVVTEAFF.

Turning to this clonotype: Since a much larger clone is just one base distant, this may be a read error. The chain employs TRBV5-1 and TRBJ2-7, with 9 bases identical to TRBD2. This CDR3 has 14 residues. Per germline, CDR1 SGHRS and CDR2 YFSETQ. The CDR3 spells CTSKVTSGSYEQYF. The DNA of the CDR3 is TGCACCAGCAAAGTGACTAGCGGCTCCTACGAGCAGTACTTC.

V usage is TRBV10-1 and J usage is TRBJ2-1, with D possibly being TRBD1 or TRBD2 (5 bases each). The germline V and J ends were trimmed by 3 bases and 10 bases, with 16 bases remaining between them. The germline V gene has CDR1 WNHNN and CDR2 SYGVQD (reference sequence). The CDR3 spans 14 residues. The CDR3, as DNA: TGCGCCAGCAGTGAATCGTTGGGGGTGTCGGAGCAGTTCTTC. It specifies CASSESLGVSEQFF.

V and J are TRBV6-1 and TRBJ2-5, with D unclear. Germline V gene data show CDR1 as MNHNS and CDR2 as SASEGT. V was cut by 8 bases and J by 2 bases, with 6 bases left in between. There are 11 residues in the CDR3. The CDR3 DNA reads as TGTGCCAGCGGCCAGCAAGAGACCCAGTACTTC. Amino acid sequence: CASGQQETQYF.

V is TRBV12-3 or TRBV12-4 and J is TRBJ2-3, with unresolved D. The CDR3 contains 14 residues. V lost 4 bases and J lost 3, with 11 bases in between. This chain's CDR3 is CASSSPTITDTQYF. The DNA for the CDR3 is TGTGCCAGCAGTTCACCGACAATAACAGATACGCAGTATTTT.

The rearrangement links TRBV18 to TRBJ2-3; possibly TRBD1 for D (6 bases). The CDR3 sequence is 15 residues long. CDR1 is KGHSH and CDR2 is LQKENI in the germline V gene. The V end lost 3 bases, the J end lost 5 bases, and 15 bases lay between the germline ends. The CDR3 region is CASSPGQTFGDTQYF. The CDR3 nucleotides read TGTGCCAGCTCACCGGGACAAACATTCGGAGATACGCAGTATTTT.

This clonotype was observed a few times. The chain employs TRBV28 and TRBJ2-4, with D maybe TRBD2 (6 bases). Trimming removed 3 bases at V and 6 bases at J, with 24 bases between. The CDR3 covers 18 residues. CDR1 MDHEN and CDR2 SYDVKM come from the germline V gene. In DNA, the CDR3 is TGTGCCAGCAGTTTTATGGGTCTGGGGGGAGATGGAGGAAACATTCAGTACTTC. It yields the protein CASSFMGLGGDGGNIQYF.

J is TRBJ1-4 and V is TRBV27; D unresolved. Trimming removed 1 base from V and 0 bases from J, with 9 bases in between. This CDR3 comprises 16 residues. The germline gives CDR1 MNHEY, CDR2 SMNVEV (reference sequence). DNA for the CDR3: TGTGCCAGCAGTTTATGGGTGGGCTCAACTAATGAAAAACTGTTTTTT. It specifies CASSLWVGSTNEKLFF.

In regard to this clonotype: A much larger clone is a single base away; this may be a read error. In nucleotides, the CDR3 is TGTGCCAGCAGCCAAGATTCAGGGCGGTATTCACCCCTCCACTTT. The encoded protein is CASSQDSGRYSPLHF. This chain links TRBV3-1 with TRBJ1-6, with a possible D match to TRBD1 (5 bases). Germline-derived CDR1 and CDR2 are LGHDT and YNNKEL (reference sequence). This CDR3 has 15 amino acids. Trimming took 0 bases from V and 8 from J, leaving 11 bases between them.